This entry features one TCR beta chain sequence. Its antigen is not known. CDR1 and CDR2 (germline): SGHRS, YFSETQ. V was pared by 5 bases and J by 1 base, with 16 bases between. The CDR3 totals 17 residues. Caucasian, healthy and from Russia, the donors were aged between about 6 and 90. Isolation of PBMCs gave at least 6.5 million cells per sample. Alongside a J-beta primer mix, a sample-barcoded 5' primer served in a second PCR lasting 7 to 11 cycles. TCRdb redid the calling of the 5' RACE reads with MiXCR, one entry per CDR3 protein. The table has 800,000 to 950,000 distinct CDR3 sequences, approximately 35% seen once. This record belongs to a study of blood T cells in healthy people across ages. Study conclusions and caveats: A roughly linear age-dependent decrease characterized TCR beta diversity per million T cells. The donors' CMV status was not determined, possibly confounding changes in expanded clonotypes.

The sequenced sample was blood. The receptor comes from a man aged 18 to 30 in good health. The genes are TRBV5-1 and TRBJ2-6; a possible D gene is TRBD1 (5 bases). CDR3 protein: CASSSSPPGSGANVLTF. In DNA, the CDR3 is TGCGCCAGCAGTTCGTCTCCACCAGGGTCTGGGGCCAACGTCCTGACTTTC.